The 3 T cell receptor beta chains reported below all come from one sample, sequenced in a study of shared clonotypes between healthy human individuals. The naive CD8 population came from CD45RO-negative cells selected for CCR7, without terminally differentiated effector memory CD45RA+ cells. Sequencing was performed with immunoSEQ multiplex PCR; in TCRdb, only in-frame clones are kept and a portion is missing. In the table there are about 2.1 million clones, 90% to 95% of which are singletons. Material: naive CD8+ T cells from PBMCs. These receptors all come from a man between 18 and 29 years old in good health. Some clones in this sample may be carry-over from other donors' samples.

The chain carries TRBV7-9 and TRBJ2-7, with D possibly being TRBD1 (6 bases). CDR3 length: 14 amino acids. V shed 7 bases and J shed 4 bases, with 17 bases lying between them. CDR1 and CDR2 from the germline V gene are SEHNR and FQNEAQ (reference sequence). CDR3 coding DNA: TGTGCCAGCACGTCCGGGACACCCGCTTACGAGCAGTACTTC. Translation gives CASTSGTPAYEQYF.

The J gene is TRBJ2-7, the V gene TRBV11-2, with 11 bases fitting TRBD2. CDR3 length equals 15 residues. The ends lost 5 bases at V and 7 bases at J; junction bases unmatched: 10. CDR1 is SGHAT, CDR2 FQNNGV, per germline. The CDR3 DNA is TGTGCCAGCAGCCCACATTCTAGCGGGAGGCTTGAGCAGTACTTC. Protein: CASSPHSSGRLEQYF.

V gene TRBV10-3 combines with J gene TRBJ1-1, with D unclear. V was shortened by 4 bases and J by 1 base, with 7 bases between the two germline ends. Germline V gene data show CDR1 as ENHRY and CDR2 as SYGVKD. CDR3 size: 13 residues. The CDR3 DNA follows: TGTGCCATCAGTGCCCCGGGGAACACTGAAGCTTTCTTT. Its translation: CAISAPGNTEAFF.